Listed below are T cell receptor beta chains from one sample, sequenced in a study of shared T cell receptors in the human thymus. Measured with immunoSEQ multiplex PCR; TCRdb has only the in-frame clones, and not every one. The table has 550,000 to 800,000 clones, over 75% seen once. These sequences were also reported in another study, on human thymus T cells.

Sequencing was carried out using thymocytes. The receptor source for this set is a girl less than two years old with a congenital heart defect. Each CDR3 is given with its conserved first and last residue. A D gene is named only where the DNA matches it firmly. Some rows mark clone size as missing; the rest say once, few, many or name a class of expanded clone.

>TRBJ1-5|-|TRBV19|-
TGTGCCAGTAATCAGGGCCACCCCCTCCATCAGCCCCAGCATTTT
CASNQGHPLHQPQHF
>TRBJ1-6|-|TRBV6-6|-
TGTGCCAGCAGCCCACTGCGAGAGCCGTATAATTCACCCCTCCACTTT
CASSPLREPYNSPLHF
>TRBJ2-4|TRBD1|TRBV5-1|few
TGCGCCAGCAGCTTGGATGAGGGGACAGGGGGCGCGAGAGCCAAAAACATTCAGTACTTC
CASSLDEGTGGARAKNIQYF
>TRBJ1-2|-|TRBV6-1|-
TGTGCCAGCAGTAAAGGAGCGGGTCAGGGCTATGGCTACACCTTC
CASSKGAGQGYGYTF
>TRBJ2-7|TRBD2|TRBV27|-
TGTGCCAGCAGAAAGATGACTAGCGGGGTAACCTACGAGCAGTACTTC
CASRKMTSGVTYEQYF
>TRBJ1-1|-|TRBV11-2|-
TGTGCCAGCAGCTTTGGCTCCAACACTGAAGCTTTCTTT
CASSFGSNTEAFF
>TRBJ1-2|-|TRBV20-1|-
TGCAGTGCTAGTATTGCGTATGGCTACACCTTC
CSASIAYGYTF
>TRBJ1-1|-|TRBV6-5|-
TGTGCCAGCAGTCCCAGGGGTAACACTGAAGCTTTCTTT
CASSPRGNTEAFF
>TRBJ1-6|-|TRBV9|-
TGTGCCAGCAGTCTCACGACACTGGACGGGGGTGGTGGACCCCTCCACTTT
CASSLTTLDGGGGPLHF
>TRBJ1-5|-|TRBV7-9|-
TGTGCCAGCAGCCCCGGAGAACAGCCCCAGCATTTT
CASSPGEQPQHF
>TRBJ2-7|TRBD1|TRBV9|-
TGTGCCAGCAGTGTTAGGGAGACAGGGTCCTACGAGCAGTACTTC
CASSVRETGSYEQYF
>TRBJ1-1|TRBD1|TRBV5-5|-
TGTGCCAGCAGCGGGGACAGGGGGATTGACACTGAAGCTTTCTTT
CASSGDRGIDTEAFF
>TRBJ1-1|-|TRBV7-9|-
TGTGCCAGCAGCTTAAGGGTCGTACAGGGTATTCTTCCTGAAGCTTTCTTT
CASSLRVVQGILPEAFF
>TRBJ1-1|-|TRBV7-6|-
TGTGCCAGCAGCTGGAGGCGTGACACTGAAGCTTTCTTT
CASSWRRDTEAFF
>TRBJ2-2|-|TRBV21-1|-
TGTGCCAGCAGCCCCCGTCGGACAGCTGGTGCCGGGGAGCTGTTTTTT
CASSPRRTAGAGELFF
>TRBJ2-1|-|TRBV11-3|-
TGTGCCAGCAGCTGTAAATACAATGAGCAGTTCTTC
CASSCKYNEQFF
>TRBJ1-1|TRBD1|TRBV5-5|once
TGTGCCAGCAGCCTATGGCCCCGGACAGGGAAAGATCCCGAAGCTTTCTTT
CASSLWPRTGKDPEAFF
>TRBJ1-2|-|TRBV9|-
TGTGCCAGCAGCGTAGGGCAGGGGAAAAGTGGCTACACCTTC
CASSVGQGKSGYTF
>TRBJ2-3|TRBD2|TRBV6-5|once
TGTGCCAGCAGTTACTCGACGGGGAGGGCGCAGTATTTT
CASSYSTGRAQYF
>TRBJ1-2|TRBD1|TRBV28|once
TGTGCCAGCAGTTTGGTCCGGGACAGATTTAACTATGGCTACACCTTC
CASSLVRDRFNYGYTF
>TRBJ1-3|-|TRBV14|-
TGTGCCAGCAGCCAAGATTTTGCGGCCGCTGGAAACACCATATATTTT
CASSQDFAAAGNTIYF
>TRBJ2-1|-|TRBV6-6|-
TGTGCCAGCAGTTACTCGACTATCGCGGGAAATGAGCAGTTCTTC
CASSYSTIAGNEQFF
>TRBJ1-2|-|TRBV4-3|once
TGCGCCAGCAGCCAAGATAGAGGCCGTTGGGGCTACACCTTC
CASSQDRGRWGYTF
>TRBJ1-3|-|TRBV27|-
TGTGCCAGCAGCTGGGCCCCTGGAAACACCATATATTTT
CASSWAPGNTIYF
>TRBJ2-5|TRBD2|TRBV5-6|-
TGTGCCAGCAGCTTGACCCTAGCGGGGGGGCCGAACCAAGAGACCCAGTACTTC
CASSLTLAGGPNQETQYF
>TRBJ1-6|-|TRBV7-9|-
TGTGCCAGCAGCTTCGGTGGGGGGGTCTATAATTCACCCCTCCACTTT
CASSFGGGVYNSPLHF
>TRBJ1-6|-|TRBV27|once
TGTGCCAGCAGTTCGTACGGGAGCTCCTATAATTCACCCCTCCACTTT
CASSSYGSSYNSPLHF
>TRBJ1-2|-|TRBV18|-
TGTGCCAGCTCACCACCGGCGGTAGACTATGGCTACACCTTC
CASSPPAVDYGYTF
>TRBJ1-1|-|TRBV19|-
TGTGCCAGTAGTATAGTACCAGCGACGAACACTGAAGCTTTCTTT
CASSIVPATNTEAFF
>TRBJ2-7|-|TRBV28|-
TGTGCCAGCAGTCTCCCACAGGTCTACGAGCAGTACTTC
CASSLPQVYEQYF
>TRBJ2-1|TRBD2|TRBV6-1|-
TGTGCCAGCAGTGAAACGGAGCGGGGGAAGGGTTACAATGAGCAGTTCTTC
CASSETERGKGYNEQFF
>TRBJ2-3|TRBD2|TRBV27|-
TGTGCCAGCACGGGCGGGGGGGCCAGGCTAAGCACAGATACGCAGTATTTT
CASTGGGARLSTDTQYF
>TRBJ1-2|-|TRBV10-3|-
TGTGCCATCAGTCCCGTCTCCGGGATAAATTATAGCTATGGCTACACCTTC
CAISPVSGINYSYGYTF
>TRBJ1-2|-|TRBV13|-
TGTGCCAGCAGCTTATTCCCAGGGGAAACGCGTGGCTACACCTTC
CASSLFPGETRGYTF
>TRBJ2-1|TRBD1|TRBV28|once
TGTGCCAGCAGCCCAACAGGGGGCGGGTGGAATGAGCAGTTCTTC
CASSPTGGGWNEQFF
>TRBJ1-1|TRBD1|TRBV29-1|-
TGCAGCGCCCGGACAGGGTTAATGAACACTGAAGCTTTCTTT
CSARTGLMNTEAFF
>TRBJ2-1|TRBD1|TRBV2|once
TGTGCCAGCAGGGAACTATACGGGACAGGCCATGGGGAGCAGTTCTTC
CASRELYGTGHGEQFF
>TRBJ2-7|-|TRBV7-6|-
TGTGCCAGCAGCTTAGCGCGGGGGCTAGTTCCCCCCTACGAGCAGTACTTC
CASSLARGLVPPYEQYF
>TRBJ1-1|-|TRBV5-4|-
TGTGCCAGCAGCTACCCCGGGGGTTTAACTGAAGCTTTCTTT
CASSYPGGLTEAFF
>TRBJ2-1|-|TRBV9|-
TGTGCCAGCAGCGGGAGACTGGGCGCTTTCCTCGGGGGTTACAATGAGCAGTTCTTC
CASSGRLGAFLGGYNEQFF
>TRBJ1-1|-|TRBV19|-
TGTGCCAGTAGTTCCGTGACAGGCCGCACCACTGAAGCTTTCTTT
CASSSVTGRTTEAFF
>TRBJ2-7|TRBD2|TRBV19|-
TGTGCCAGTAGTCTCGGGACTATCCCCTACGAGCAGTACTTC
CASSLGTIPYEQYF
>TRBJ1-5|TRBD1|TRBV4-1|-
TGCGCCAGCAGCGAGGGGCTATCCCACGCAAGGGGGCCCAATCAGCCCCAGCATTTT
CASSEGLSHARGPNQPQHF
>TRBJ2-5|TRBD2|TRBV15|-
TGTGCCACCAACCTAGCGGGGGCGAAAGAGACCCAGTACTTC
CATNLAGAKETQYF
>TRBJ2-2|-|TRBV27|-
TGTGCCAGCAGTGGGGACATAGGGACCGGGGAGCTGTTTTTT
CASSGDIGTGELFF
>TRBJ1-5|-|TRBV7-4|-
TGTGCCAGCAGCTCCAAAGGGAGCCCGACCGGAGCCGGGTATCAGCCCCAGCATTTT
CASSSKGSPTGAGYQPQHF
>TRBJ2-2|TRBD1|TRBV9|-
TGTGCCAGCAGCGTAGTGCGGACAGGGCAGAGGACCGGGGAGCTGTTTTTT
CASSVVRTGQRTGELFF
>TRBJ2-3|-|TRBV6-4|-
TGTGCCAGCAGACAGACAGTCAGCACAGATACGCAGTATTTT
CASRQTVSTDTQYF
>TRBJ2-4|-|TRBV18|once
TGTGCCAGCTCACCAATCGCGGAAATAGCCAAAAACATTCAGTACTTC
CASSPIAEIAKNIQYF